This T cell receptor (beta chain) originates from a study of blood T cells in healthy people across ages. General study findings and limits: Percentage of naive T cells showed a strong correlation with TCR beta diversity. With unsorted PBMCs, a conclusive comparison of naive versus antigen-experienced cells was not possible.

A second PCR of roughly 7 to 11 cycles used a sample-barcoded 5' primer and a J-beta primer mix. TCRdb re-called the 5' RACE reads through MiXCR, storing one row per CDR3 protein. The sample gives 700,000 or so distinct CDR3 sequences, roughly two fifths of which show up once; about 30% is in the top ten. V lost 0 bases to trimming and J lost 0 bases, with 6 bases between them. Germline CDR1 and CDR2: MNHEY and SVGEGT. The CDR3 is made up of 15 amino acids. This clonotype was seen more than once but under ten times. The antigen remains undetermined. Source material: blood. The rearrangement links TRBV6-2 or TRBV6-3 to TRBJ2-4; tentatively, D is TRBD1 or TRBD2 (5 bases each). The TCR comes from an elderly man in good health. The CDR3 spells CASSYSGGAKNIQYF. The CDR3 DNA is TGTGCCAGCAGTTACTCTGGGGGAGCCAAAAACATTCAGTACTTC.